The clone carrying this T cell receptor beta chain occurred many times. Its specificity is unknown. This record comes from a study of T cells after yellow fever vaccination. Study-wide results and caveats: The secondary response peaked faster, at day 5 versus 15, but was weaker. From the bulk population, abundant clonotypes could contaminate and appear within FACS-sorted repertoires.

Germline V gene lookup returns CDR1 SGDLS and CDR2 YYNGEE. The ends were cut back, 4 bases at V and 2 bases at J, with 18 bases in the middle. CDR3 length equals 16 residues. It was through 5'RACE template switching that TCR cDNA was made, with a universal primer site and UMIs added. TCRdb re-derived calls from the 5' RACE reads in MiXCR, one entry per CDR3 protein. The sample has about 200,000 distinct CDR3 sequences; about 3% are singletons. The sequence was collected from a man aged 18 to 30 who received the YFV17D yellow fever vaccine. The sample consisted of CD4+ T cells sorted from PBMCs, taken 10 days after the yellow fever booster vaccination. The chain links TRBV9 to TRBJ2-5; maybe TRBD1 (6 bases). The CDR3 coding sequence is TGTGCCAGCAGCCCCCGGGACACGGCACAGCAAGAGACCCAGTACTTC. It translates to CASSPRDTAQQETQYF.